This TCR beta chain was identified during a study of T cells in localized non-small cell lung cancer. Study results and caveats: Researchers found a median around 57 of the top 100 tumor clones in adjacent lung.

TCRdb's copy holds only in-frame clones and misses some; the assay was immunoSEQ multiplex PCR. The sample includes approximately 81,000 clones, 88% of them seen just once. Turning to this clone: Its target is not known.

The CDR3 contains 13 residues. Trimming took off 2 bases at V and 5 bases at J, with 7 bases between the two ends. Germline lookup yields CDR1 SGHTA and CDR2 FQGTGA. The material sequenced was peripheral blood, taken before any cancer treatment. The chain uses TRBV7-3 and TRBJ2-1; D perhaps matches TRBD2 (5 bases). This receptor was identified in a woman aged 40 to 75 with stage I squamous cell lung carcinoma. This chain's CDR3 is CASSLDYDNEQFF. The CDR3 coding sequence is TGTGCCAGCAGCTTAGACTACGACAATGAGCAGTTCTTC. The variable domain in full, with the rest retrieved from reference TRBV7-3 and TRBJ2-1, is GAGVSQTPSNKVTEKGKYVELRCDPISGHTALYWYRQSLGQGPEFLIYFQGTGAADDSGLPNDRFFAVRPEGSVSTLKIQRTERGDSAVYLCASSLDYDNEQFFGPGTRLTVL.